This TCR beta chain was observed in a study of cytomegalovirus exposure and HLA in healthy donors. Broader study findings: Some V segments, TRBV6-2 and TRBV6-3 among them, were indistinguishable and were therefore excluded.

In the case of this clone: Antigen unknown.

The donors (healthy individuals) were bone marrow donors. PCR amplification relied on 60 Vbeta primers (plus 13 Jbeta primers). Sequenced by immunoSEQ multiplex PCR; TCRdb stores in-frame clones only, minus some. The sample includes some 170,000 clones, roughly 77% of them seen just once. Germline CDR1 reads SEHNR; CDR2 reads FQNEAQ (reference sequence). V lost 5 bases to trimming and J lost 11 bases; unmatched junction nucleotides: 7. The CDR3 extends over 12 amino acids. The TCR originated in a woman under 30 in good health and CMV-seronegative. The V and J genes are TRBV7-9 and TRBJ1-2, with 8 bases matching TRBD1. The sequenced sample was PBMCs. CDR3 in DNA: TGTGCCAGCAGCGTCGACAGGGGAGCTTACACCTTC. Its protein product is CASSVDRGAYTF.